These T cell receptor beta chains were read from a single sample in a study of shared clonotypes between healthy human individuals. Sequencing was performed with immunoSEQ multiplex PCR; in TCRdb, only in-frame clones are kept and a portion is missing. The table shows 2.3 million or so clones, with 85% to 95% occurring only once. Sample: naive CD4+ T cells from PBMCs. The receptors come from a young man in good health. Some clones in this sample may be carry-over from other donors' samples. The CDR3 runs from the conserved cysteine through the conserved F or W. Each record gives: J gene, V gene, CDR3 protein.

j_call: TRBJ2-1
v_call: TRBV7-3
cdr3_aa: CASSLLGAAEQFF

j_call: TRBJ2-1
v_call: TRBV5-4
cdr3_aa: CASSFTSGKYNEQFF

j_call: TRBJ2-7
v_call: TRBV28
cdr3_aa: CATNPYPSGTGSWEQYF

j_call: TRBJ1-1
v_call: TRBV5-4
cdr3_aa: CASSSIDRGHTEAFF

j_call: TRBJ2-1
v_call: TRBV7-3
cdr3_aa: CASSLSLNHEQFF

j_call: TRBJ1-1
v_call: TRBV7-7
cdr3_aa: CASSLTGNTEAFF

j_call: TRBJ2-7
v_call: TRBV28
cdr3_aa: CASSLSAGSNSYEQYF

j_call: TRBJ1-2
v_call: TRBV6-5
cdr3_aa: CASSYSGTRAGYTF

j_call: TRBJ1-2
v_call: TRBV28
cdr3_aa: CASSGTGTPLGWGYTF

j_call: TRBJ1-1
v_call: TRBV11-2
cdr3_aa: CASSLGLNTEAFF

j_call: TRBJ2-7
v_call: TRBV30
cdr3_aa: CAWSVEWGYEQYF

j_call: TRBJ2-3
v_call: TRBV27
cdr3_aa: CASNRLERNTDTQYF

j_call: TRBJ2-7
v_call: TRBV19
cdr3_aa: CASRRTSGRYEQYF

j_call: TRBJ2-2
v_call: TRBV28
cdr3_aa: CASSLPSPPDLRTGELFF

j_call: TRBJ2-7
v_call: TRBV15
cdr3_aa: CATSMTGGSYEQYF

j_call: TRBJ2-3
v_call: TRBV5-1
cdr3_aa: CASSLGSQITDTQYF

j_call: TRBJ1-2
v_call: TRBV5-1
cdr3_aa: CASGGQGYGYTF

j_call: TRBJ2-3
v_call: TRBV5-1
cdr3_aa: CASSLANAGATDTQYF

j_call: TRBJ2-5
v_call: TRBV30
cdr3_aa: CAWSPVQETQYF

j_call: TRBJ2-3
v_call: TRBV7-3
cdr3_aa: CASSRDSTDTQYF

j_call: TRBJ1-2
v_call: TRBV7-8
cdr3_aa: CASSLAGLLQGYNYGYTF

j_call: TRBJ2-7
v_call: TRBV6-1
cdr3_aa: CASSEFYEQYF

j_call: TRBJ1-1
v_call: TRBV7-9
cdr3_aa: CASSSQTGGTEAFF

j_call: TRBJ2-1
v_call: TRBV19
cdr3_aa: CASSNFYNEQFF

j_call: TRBJ1-4
v_call: TRBV10-3
cdr3_aa: CAISGDSNEKLFF

j_call: TRBJ2-2
v_call: TRBV7-3
cdr3_aa: CASSPNPYTGELFF

j_call: TRBJ1-1
v_call: TRBV20-1
cdr3_aa: CSATGGYEAFF

j_call: TRBJ2-1
v_call: TRBV18
cdr3_aa: CASSPTGTEGNEQFF

j_call: TRBJ2-3
v_call: TRBV2
cdr3_aa: CASSPRVDTQYF

j_call: TRBJ1-1
v_call: TRBV28
cdr3_aa: CASSPYPTEAFF

j_call: TRBJ2-1
v_call: TRBV11-2
cdr3_aa: CASSETVDNEQFF